This T cell receptor (beta chain) was observed in a study of beta chain features in type 1 diabetes. Study-wide points: Within patients, naive, central memory and Treg TCRB repertoires seemed more similar than within healthy donors. VDJ junctions from type 1 diabetes patients carried fewer insertions and larger deletions.

Every isolated RNA sample was fully reverse transcribed, so sequencing captured expressed TCRB transcripts. Clones were read by immunoSEQ multiplex PCR, and TCRdb kept only the in-frame ones, dropping some. There are about 5,400 clones in the sample; around 74% occur only once, and over 2% lies in the top ten. For this clone: The antigen is not known.

Cells sorted by CD45RO/CCR7/CD25/CD127/CD95/CD27 comprised CD4+ naive, central memory, regulatory and stem cell-like memory cells. This TCR was sampled from a man between 18 and 29 years old in good health. The specimen was Tregs from blood.

The DNA of the CDR3 is TGTGCCAGCAGCATCTGGGACAGGGTGGGCTATGGCTACACCTTC. It specifies CASSIWDRVGYGYTF. The gene calls are TRBV5-6 and TRBJ1-2, with 9 nucleotides matching TRBD1. The CDR3 is 15 amino acids. The germline V gene has CDR1 SGHDT and CDR2 YYEEEE. Trimming took 4 bases from V and 4 from J; bases not matched to a gene: 8.